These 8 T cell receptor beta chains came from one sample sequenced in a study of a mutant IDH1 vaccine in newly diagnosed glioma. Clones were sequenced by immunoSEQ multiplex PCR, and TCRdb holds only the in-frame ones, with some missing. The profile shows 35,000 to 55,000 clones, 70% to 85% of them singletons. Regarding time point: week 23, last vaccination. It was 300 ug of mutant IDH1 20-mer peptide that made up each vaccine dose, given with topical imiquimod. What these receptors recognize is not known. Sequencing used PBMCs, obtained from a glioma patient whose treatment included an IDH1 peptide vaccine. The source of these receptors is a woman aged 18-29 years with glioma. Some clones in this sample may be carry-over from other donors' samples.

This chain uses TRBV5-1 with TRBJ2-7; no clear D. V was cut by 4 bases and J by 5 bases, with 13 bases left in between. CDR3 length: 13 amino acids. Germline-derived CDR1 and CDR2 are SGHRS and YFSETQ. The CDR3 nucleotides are TGCGCCAGCAGCACACCGGCCTCAAACGAGCAGTACTTC. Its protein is CASSTPASNEQYF.

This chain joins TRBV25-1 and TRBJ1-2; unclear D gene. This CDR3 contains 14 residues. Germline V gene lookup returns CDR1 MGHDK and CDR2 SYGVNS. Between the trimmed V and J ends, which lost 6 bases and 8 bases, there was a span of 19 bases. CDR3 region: CASSNSGSVGGYTF. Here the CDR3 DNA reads TGTGCCAGCAGCAATTCGGGGTCCGTCGGGGGCTACACCTTC.

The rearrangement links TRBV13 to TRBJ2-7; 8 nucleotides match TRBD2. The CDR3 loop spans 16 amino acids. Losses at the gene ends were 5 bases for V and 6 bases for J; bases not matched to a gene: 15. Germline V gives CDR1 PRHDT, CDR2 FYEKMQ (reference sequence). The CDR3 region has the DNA TGTGCCAGCAGCCCACGGATAGCGGGGCGAGCTCGCGAGCAGTACTTC. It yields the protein CASSPRIAGRAREQYF.

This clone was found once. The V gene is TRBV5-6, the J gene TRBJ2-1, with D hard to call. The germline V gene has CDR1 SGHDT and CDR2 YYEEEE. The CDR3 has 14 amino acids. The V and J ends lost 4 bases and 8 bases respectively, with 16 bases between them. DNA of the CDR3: TGTGCCAGCAGCGAAAGTGGGCCCGTCGATGAGCAGTTCTTC. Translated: CASSESGPVDEQFF.

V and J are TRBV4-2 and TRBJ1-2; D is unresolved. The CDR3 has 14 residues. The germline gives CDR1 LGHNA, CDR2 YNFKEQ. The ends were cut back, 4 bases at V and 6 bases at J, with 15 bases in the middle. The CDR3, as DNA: TGTGCCAGCAGCCTCCCCCAGGTTACAGATGGCTACACCTTC. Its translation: CASSLPQVTDGYTF.

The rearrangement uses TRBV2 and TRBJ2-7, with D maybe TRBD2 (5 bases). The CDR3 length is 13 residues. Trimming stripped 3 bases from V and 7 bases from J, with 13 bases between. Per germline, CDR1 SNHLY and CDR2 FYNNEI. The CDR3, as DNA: TGTGCCAGCAGTGACCCCCTGGGAGAGGAGCAGTACTTC. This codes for CASSDPLGEEQYF.

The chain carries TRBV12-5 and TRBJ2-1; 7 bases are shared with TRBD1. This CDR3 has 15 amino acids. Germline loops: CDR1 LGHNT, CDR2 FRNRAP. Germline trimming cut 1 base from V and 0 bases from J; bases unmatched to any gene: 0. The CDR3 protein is CASGLDRGSYNEQFF. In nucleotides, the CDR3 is TGTGCTAGTGGTTTGGACAGGGGCTCCTACAATGAGCAGTTCTTC.

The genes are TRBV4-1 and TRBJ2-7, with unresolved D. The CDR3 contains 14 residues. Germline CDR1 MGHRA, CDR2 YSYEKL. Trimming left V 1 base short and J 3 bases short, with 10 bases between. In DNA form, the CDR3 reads TGCGCCAGCAGCCAAGGCTCTCCAGGCTACGAGCAGTACTTC. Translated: CASSQGSPGYEQYF.